This T cell receptor beta chain was obtained from a study of cytomegalovirus exposure and HLA in healthy donors. Study context: An earlier analysis identified 120 million or so unique TCR beta sequences in about 179 million T cells.

As concerns this clone: The antigen remains undetermined.

Findings of the study overall: The study put roughly 160 TCR beta chains on its list as cytomegalovirus-associated. A few CMV-associated chains proved CMV antigen-specific in vitro. Per published accounts, TCR beta sequences correctly predicted the HLA-A and HLA-B alleles of most subjects.

Researchers ran the PCR with 60 Vbeta and 13 Jbeta primers. Libraries were prepared by immunoSEQ multiplex PCR; TCRdb keeps only in-frame clonotypes and omits some of them. The listing records 70,000 to 75,000 clones. The CDR3 totals 14 residues. Germline V gene sequence: CDR1 MNHEY, CDR2 SVGAGI. V was trimmed by 5 bases and J by 5 bases, leaving 13 bases between them. Sequenced sample: PBMCs. The chain uses TRBV6-5 and TRBJ1-5, with D tentatively TRBD1 (6 bases). The receptor comes from a female donor in good health and CMV-seropositive. For the CDR3, the DNA is TGTGCCAGCAGTCAAGTCCAGGGGTATCAGCCCCAGCATTTT. Translating it yields CASSQVQGYQPQHF.